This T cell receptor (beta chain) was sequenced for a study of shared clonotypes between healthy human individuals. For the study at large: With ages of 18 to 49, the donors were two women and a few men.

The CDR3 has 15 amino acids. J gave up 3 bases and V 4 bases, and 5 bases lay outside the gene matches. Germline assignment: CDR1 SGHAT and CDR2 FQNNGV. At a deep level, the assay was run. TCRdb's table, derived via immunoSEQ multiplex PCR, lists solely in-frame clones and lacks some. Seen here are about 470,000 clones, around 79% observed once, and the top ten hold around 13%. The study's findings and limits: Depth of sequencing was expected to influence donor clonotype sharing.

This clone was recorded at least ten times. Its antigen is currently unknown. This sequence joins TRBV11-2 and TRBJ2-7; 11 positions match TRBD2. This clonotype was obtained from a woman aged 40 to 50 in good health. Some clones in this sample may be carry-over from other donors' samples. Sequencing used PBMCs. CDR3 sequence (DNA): TGTGCCAGCAGCTCCGGGACTAGCGGCGTCTACGAGCAGTACTTC. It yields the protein CASSSGTSGVYEQYF. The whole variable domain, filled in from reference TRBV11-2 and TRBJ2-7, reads EAGVAQSPRYKIIEKRQSVAFWCNPISGHATLYWYQQILGQGPKLLIQFQNNGVVDDSQLPKDRFSAERLKGVDSTLKIQPAKLEDSAVYLCASSSGTSGVYEQYFGPGTRLTVT.